This entry features one T cell receptor (beta chain) sequence. These data originate in a study of blood T cell repertoires in COVID-19. Study information: T cells, B-cell-depleted T cells, or PBMCs supplied cDNA or gDNA.

This CDR3 is built from 14 residues. With 0 bases removed from V and 3 bases from J, the gap between germline ends came to 9 bases. The germline V gene encodes CDR1 MNHEY and CDR2 SVGEGT. Original methodology: Using reference gene primer amplification, nucleated cell counts were estimated. Measured with immunoSEQ multiplex PCR; TCRdb has only the in-frame clones, and not every one. The D gene and trimming were derived from the DNA, and the V and J assignments and clone size from that table. The sample holds hundreds of thousands of clones, about 80% seen once. The gene calls are TRBV6-2 or TRBV6-3 and TRBJ2-7; no clear D gene. The source material was peripheral blood. This TCR was recovered from a human donor in a cohort sampled during active COVID-19. The CDR3 DNA sequence: TGTGCCAGCAGTTACTCGGGCAGAAACTACGAGCAGTACTTC. Its protein product is CASSYSGRNYEQYF.